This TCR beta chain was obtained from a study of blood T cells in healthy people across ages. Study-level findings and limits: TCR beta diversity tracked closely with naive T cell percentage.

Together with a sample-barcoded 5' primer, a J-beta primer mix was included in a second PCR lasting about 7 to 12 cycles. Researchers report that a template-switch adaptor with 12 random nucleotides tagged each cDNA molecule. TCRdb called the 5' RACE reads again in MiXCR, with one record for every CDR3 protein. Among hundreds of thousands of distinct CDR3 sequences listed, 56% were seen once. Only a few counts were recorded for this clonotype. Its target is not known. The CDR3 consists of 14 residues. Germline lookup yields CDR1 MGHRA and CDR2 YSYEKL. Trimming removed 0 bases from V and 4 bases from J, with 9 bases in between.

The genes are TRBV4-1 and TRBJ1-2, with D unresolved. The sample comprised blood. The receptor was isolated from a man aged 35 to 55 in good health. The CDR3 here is CASSQDPVSYGYTF. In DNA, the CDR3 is TGCGCCAGCAGCCAAGATCCAGTGAGCTATGGCTACACCTTC.